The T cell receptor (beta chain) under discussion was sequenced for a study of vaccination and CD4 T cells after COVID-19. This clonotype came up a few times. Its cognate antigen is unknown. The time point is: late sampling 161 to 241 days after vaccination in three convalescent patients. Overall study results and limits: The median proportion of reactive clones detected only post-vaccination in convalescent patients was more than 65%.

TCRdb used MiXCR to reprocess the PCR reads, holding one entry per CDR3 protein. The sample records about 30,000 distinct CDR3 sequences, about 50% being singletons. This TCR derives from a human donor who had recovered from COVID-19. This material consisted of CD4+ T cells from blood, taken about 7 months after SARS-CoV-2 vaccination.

CDR3 loop: CASGSQPQHF. The CDR3 DNA sequence: TGTGCCAGTGGAAGTCAGCCCCAGCATTTT. The chain recombines TRBV19 with TRBJ1-5; D call uncertain. Germline V gives CDR1 LNHDA, CDR2 SQIVND (reference sequence). Between the trimmed V and J ends, which lost 8 bases and 6 bases, there was a span of 5 bases. CDR3 size: 10 residues.